This record covers a single T cell receptor beta chain. The data derive from a study of tumor-infiltrating lymphocytes in localized non-small cell lung cancer. Germline CDR1 SGHRS, CDR2 YFSETQ. CDR3 length: 14 amino acids. Generated by immunoSEQ multiplex PCR, the TCRdb table keeps only in-frame clones and is missing some. This sample yields some 8,700 clones, of which about 71% are seen a single time; 5.5% to 6% belongs to the top ten. The receptor was derived from a human donor with non-small cell lung cancer. The chain joins TRBV5-1 to TRBJ2-5, with a weak D call TRBD1 (6 bases). Judging by the DNA end, TRBJ2-7 fits better; the J call may be wrong. The specimen sequenced was uninvolved lung tissue not adjacent to the tumor. The CDR3 bases are TGCGCCAGCAGCCTCCGACAGGACTCCTACGAGCAGTACTTC. It encodes CASSLRQDSYEQYF.